Included here is one T cell receptor beta chain sequence, with context. No antigen is known for it. This entry belongs to a study of blood T cells in healthy people across ages. Study outcomes and limitations: Comparison with aged donors showed that long-lived donors had more naive CD4+ cells and higher diversity.

CDR3 length equals 15 residues. The V and J ends lost 1 base and 8 bases respectively, with 15 bases between them. Germline V gene lookup returns CDR1 KGHDR and CDR2 SFDVKD. With a J-beta primer mix and a sample-barcoded 5' primer, a second PCR ran about 6 to 11 cycles. TCRdb re-analysed the 5' RACE reads in MiXCR, keeping a single row per CDR3 protein. The sample contains 650,000 to 1,000,000 distinct CDR3 sequences, 35% to 40% of which appear only once. The origin of this receptor is a man aged 18 to 30 in good health. The source material was blood. The chain employs TRBV24-1 and TRBJ2-3; TRBD2 might be the D (6 bases). The CDR3 DNA follows: TGTGCCACCAGTGATTTCCGGAGCGGAGCGGGTACGCAGTATTTT. It codes for CATSDFRSGAGTQYF.